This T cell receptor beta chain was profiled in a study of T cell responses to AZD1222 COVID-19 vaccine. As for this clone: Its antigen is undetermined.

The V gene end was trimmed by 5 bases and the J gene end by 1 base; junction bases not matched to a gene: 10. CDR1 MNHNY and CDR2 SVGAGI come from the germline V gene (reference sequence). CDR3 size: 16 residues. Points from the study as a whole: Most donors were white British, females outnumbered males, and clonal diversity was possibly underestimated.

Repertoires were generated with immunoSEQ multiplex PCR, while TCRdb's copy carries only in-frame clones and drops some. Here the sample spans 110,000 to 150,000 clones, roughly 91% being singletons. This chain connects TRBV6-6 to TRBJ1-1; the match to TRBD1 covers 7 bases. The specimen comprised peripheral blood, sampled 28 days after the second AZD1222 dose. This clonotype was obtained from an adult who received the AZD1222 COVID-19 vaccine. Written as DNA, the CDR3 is TGTGCCAGCAGTCCCCGGGACAGCCGGGAGAACACTGAAGCTTTCTTT. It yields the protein CASSPRDSRENTEAFF.